A single sample gave rise to the 17 T cell receptor beta chains below, sequenced in a study of ipilimumab plus nivolumab after autologous stem cell transplantation. Produced via immunoSEQ multiplex PCR; TCRdb's table is partial and in-frame only. This table holds 17,000 or so clones, roughly 85% found once. The starting material was PBMCs, obtained in a trial of ipilimumab plus nivolumab as post-transplant consolidation. The receptors shown here come from a male donor with diffuse large B-cell lymphoma.

The chain uses TRBV4-3 and TRBJ1-2; D possibly corresponds to TRBD1 (6 bases). The germline V and J ends were trimmed by 0 bases and 6 bases, with 8 bases remaining between them. The V gene's germline CDR1 is LGHNA and CDR2 YSLEER. The CDR3 is 13 amino acids. The CDR3 DNA reads TGCGCCAGCAGCCAAGATTACAGGGATGGCTACACCTTC. Translating gives CASSQDYRDGYTF.

The genes are TRBV7-7 and TRBJ2-1; 15 bases align to TRBD2. Per the germline V gene, CDR1 is SSHAT and CDR2 is FNYEAQ (reference sequence). Germline trimming cut 2 bases from V and 9 bases from J; bases unmatched to any gene: 11. CDR3 length equals 18 residues. The DNA for the CDR3 is TGTGCCAGCAGCTTATCTCGGACTAGCGGGGGGGTTGTCGGTGAGCAGTTCTTC. Protein sequence: CASSLSRTSGGVVGEQFF.

This chain connects TRBV5-4 to TRBJ2-7, with D hard to call. Trimming removed 1 base at V and 6 bases at J, with 5 bases between. CDR1 is SGHNT and CDR2 is YYREEE in the germline V gene (reference sequence). This CDR3 spans 11 amino acids. The CDR3 is CASSLWSEQYF. Here the CDR3 DNA reads TGTGCCAGCAGCTTGTGGAGCGAGCAGTACTTC.

The chain carries TRBV4-2 and TRBJ2-1, with TRBD2 as a possible D gene (6 bases). The length of the CDR3 is 15 residues. V lost 4 bases, J lost 3 bases, and 13 bases lay in between. Germline loops: CDR1 LGHNA, CDR2 YNFKEQ. CDR3 sequence: CASSPRAGNYNEQFF. The CDR3 nucleotides read TGTGCCAGCAGCCCCCGGGCGGGGAACTACAATGAGCAGTTCTTC.

V usage is TRBV6-5 and J usage is TRBJ2-2; 13 bases match TRBD2. The CDR3 has 15 residues. Trimming at V came to 6 bases and at J to 6 bases, leaving 4 bases not matched to a gene. CDR1 is MNHEY, CDR2 SVGAGI, per germline. The CDR3 here is CASSPLAGGPGELFF. Written as DNA, the CDR3 is TGTGCCAGCAGCCCACTAGCGGGGGGGCCCGGGGAGCTGTTTTTT.

Here the CDR3 DNA reads TGTGCCAGCAGTGAAGAGGTGAGGGGAAAACTGTTTTTT. Encoded protein: CASSEEVRGKLFF. This chain links TRBV6-5 with TRBJ1-4; tentative D call: TRBD1 (5 bases). The CDR3 contains 13 residues. V was clipped by 5 bases and J by 10 bases, with 14 bases between them. Germline loops: CDR1 MNHEY, CDR2 SVGAGI.

V usage is TRBV2 and J usage is TRBJ1-4, with a tentative D call TRBD1 (6 bases). Trimming left V 6 bases short and J 0 bases short, with 17 bases between. Germline V gives CDR1 SNHLY, CDR2 FYNNEI. The length of the CDR3 is 17 residues. CDR3 region: CASRPGQGVATNEKLFF. The CDR3 coding sequence is TGTGCCAGCAGGCCGGGACAAGGAGTTGCAACTAATGAAAAACTGTTTTTT.

The chain is built from TRBV30 and TRBJ2-3, with 13 positions matching TRBD2. This CDR3 comprises 16 residues. V lost 2 bases and J lost 11; bases outside the gene matches: 13. The germline CDR1 and CDR2 sequences are GTSNPN and SVGIG (reference sequence). As DNA, the CDR3 is TGTGCCTGGAGTCTGGGACTAGCGGGGCTCACGATGGTGCAGTATTTT. This encodes CAWSLGLAGLTMVQYF. The whole variable domain, filled in from reference TRBV30 and TRBJ2-3, reads SQTIHQWPATLVQPVGSPLSLECTVEGTSNPNLYWYRQAAGRGLQLLFYSVGIGQISSEVPQNLSASRPQDRQFILSSKKLLLSDSGFYLCAWSLGLAGLTMVQYFGPGTRLTVL.

The chain joins TRBV2 to TRBJ2-7, with D possibly TRBD1 on 5 matching bases. The CDR3 runs to 14 residues. CDR1 and CDR2 (germline): SNHLY, FYNNEI. The germline V and J ends were trimmed by 8 bases and 4 bases, with 18 bases remaining between them. This chain's CDR3 is CASPPGQGMYEQYF. CDR3 DNA sequence: TGTGCCAGCCCCCCCGGGCAGGGTATGTACGAGCAGTACTTC.

The chain carries TRBV2 and TRBJ2-1; 11 nucleotides agree with TRBD2. CDR1 and CDR2 (germline): SNHLY, FYNNEI. V was clipped by 6 bases and J by 4 bases; unmatched bases: 8. There are 16 residues in the CDR3. The CDR3 reads CASRASGGPQYNEQFF. The DNA for the CDR3 is TGTGCCAGCAGAGCTAGCGGGGGGCCGCAATACAATGAGCAGTTCTTC.

This clone was picked up a small number of times. The chain has TRBV12-5 and TRBJ2-3; 9 nucleotides agree with TRBD1. CDR3 length equals 14 residues. The V gene's germline CDR1 is LGHNT and CDR2 FRNRAP. V lost 6 bases, J lost 5 bases, and 6 bases stayed unmatched. Here the CDR3 reads CASGGGTGRDTQYF. CDR3 nucleotide sequence: TGTGCTAGTGGCGGCGGGACAGGGAGAGATACGCAGTATTTT.

This clone was seen once. The chain employs TRBV10-3 and TRBJ2-3, with 10 bases lining up with TRBD2. This CDR3 has 17 amino acids. V shed 11 bases, J shed 5 bases, and the junction held 19 bases outside the gene matches. Germline CDR1 and CDR2: ENHRY and SYGVKD. CDR3 DNA sequence: TGTGCCCCCCCCAGGTCGGTAGCGGGGGGTCGGGGAGATACGCAGTATTTT. This gives the protein CAPPRSVAGGRGDTQYF.

This clone showed up just a few times. The chain employs TRBV5-3 and TRBJ1-5; D is undetermined. TRBV5-3 is reported as an ORF; its role is uncertain. V lost 4 bases and J 4 bases, leaving 18 bases between the germline ends. The CDR3 runs 16 residues. CDR3 sequence (DNA): TGTGCCAGAAGCCCATTTGGGAGGGCGATTAATCAGCCCCAGCATTTT. Its protein is CARSPFGRAINQPQHF.

J is TRBJ1-1 and V is TRBV5-6; 7 bases are shared with TRBD1. There are 13 residues in the CDR3. Germline V gene sequence: CDR1 SGHDT, CDR2 YYEEEE. Trimming took 4 bases from V and 4 from J; bases not matched to a gene: 4. CDR3 in DNA: TGTGCCAGCAGCGCCGACAGGGTCACTGAAGCTTTCTTT. Its protein is CASSADRVTEAFF.

The chain combines TRBV5-1 with TRBJ2-3, with D tentatively TRBD1 or TRBD2 (5 bases each). CDR3 length equals 17 residues. Trimming shortened V by 5 bases and J by 0 bases, and 19 bases separated the two germline ends. The germline V gene encodes CDR1 SGHRS and CDR2 YFSETQ. CDR3 amino acids: CASSSLPGPRSTDTQYF. In DNA, the CDR3 is TGCGCCAGCAGTTCATTACCGGGACCGCGTAGCACAGATACGCAGTATTTT.

This chain joins TRBV5-1 and TRBJ1-2, with D unclear. From germline, CDR1 is SGHRS and CDR2 YFSETQ. The CDR3 runs to 13 residues. The V end was cut by 4 bases, the J end by 3 bases, with 10 bases between. The chain's CDR3 is CASSPDQDYGYTF. Written as DNA, the CDR3 is TGCGCCAGCAGCCCTGACCAGGACTATGGCTACACCTTC.

This clone has a handful of counts. The chain has TRBV10-1 and TRBJ2-5; the D is unclear. The CDR3 consists of 13 residues. Germline V CDR1 and CDR2: WNHNN, SYGVQD (reference sequence). Trimming took 2 bases from V and 3 from J, leaving 7 bases between them. CDR3 DNA: TGCGCCAGCAGTGAGGTTGGAAAAGAGACCCAGTACTTC. Translating it yields CASSEVGKETQYF.